Presented here are 6 T cell receptor beta chains from one specimen sequenced in a study of esophageal squamous cell carcinoma under preoperative chemotherapy. Described time point: after preoperative PTX-NDP chemotherapy. TCRdb fed the PCR reads into MiXCR, producing one record per CDR3 protein. The table includes 15,000 to 20,000 distinct CDR3 sequences, 46% detected once. The sample was collected from a patient given preoperative chemotherapy. The receptors shown here come from a human donor with esophageal squamous cell carcinoma. The donor label of this sample is uncertain.

V usage is TRBV11-3 and J usage is TRBJ1-1; D uncertain. CDR3 length: 15 amino acids. Germline V gene lookup returns CDR1 SGHNT and CDR2 YENEEA. V lost 5 bases to trimming and J lost 4 bases, with 17 bases between them. The CDR3 DNA reads TGTGCCAGCAGCCTTACGCCGGTTGAGGGCACTGAAGCTTTCTTT. Its translation: CASSLTPVEGTEAFF.

V and J are TRBV27 and TRBJ2-3; 8 positions agree with TRBD2. The J call may be incorrect, as the DNA end agrees better with TRBJ2-7. CDR1 is MNHEY and CDR2 is SMNVEV in the germline V gene (reference sequence). This CDR3 is 16 amino acids long. Here the CDR3 reads CASSFSRGGGKDTQYF. CDR3 coding DNA: TGTGCCAGCAGTTTCTCCCGGGGGGGGGGCAAAGACACGCAGTACTTC.

Only a few counts were recorded for this clonotype. The J gene is TRBJ2-5, the V gene TRBV5-1; D perhaps matches TRBD1 (5 bases). The J call may be in error: the DNA end matches TRBJ2-7 better. The germline V gene has CDR1 SGHRS and CDR2 YFSETQ. The CDR3 length is 15 residues. The CDR3 nucleotides read TGCGCCAGCGGCCTCGGAGACAGACCTTTCTACGAGCAGTACTTC. This sequence encodes CASGLGDRPFYEQYF.

The rearrangement links TRBV7-2 to TRBJ2-3; the D gene is possibly TRBD2 (6 bases). V shed 6 bases and J shed 2 bases, with 9 bases lying between them. The length of the CDR3 is 13 residues. Germline CDR1 is SGHTA and CDR2 is FQGNSA. CDR3: CASSRDSTDTQYF. In DNA, the CDR3 is TGTGCCAGCAGTAGGGACTCCACAGATACGCAGTATTTT.

This clonotype was found many times. It may be a read error: a sequence one base away is much more abundant. Written as DNA, the CDR3 is TGTGCCAGCAGCTTAGGTGGGGGGGAGGACAGATACAATGAGCAGTACTTC. Protein sequence: CASSLGGGEDRYNEQYF. The rearrangement uses TRBV7-2 and TRBJ2-5; D may be TRBD2 (7 bases). The germline V gene has CDR1 SGHTA and CDR2 FQGNSA. V gave up 1 base and J gave up 11 bases, with 26 bases separating them. The length of the CDR3 is 17 residues.

This clonotype was found a few times. J is TRBJ2-1 and V is TRBV7-2, with 9 bases identical to TRBD1. Germline CDR1 and CDR2: SGHTA and FQGNSA. V lost 3 bases to trimming and J lost 4 bases; unmatched junction nucleotides: 4. The CDR3 runs to 15 residues. CDR3 in amino acids: CASSLETGGYNEQFF. In nucleotides, the CDR3 is TGTGCCAGCAGCTTGGAGACAGGGGGGTACAATGAGCAGTTCTTC.